Listed here is a single T cell receptor beta chain. This clonotype came up many times. The specificity of this receptor is unknown. The sample holds no much larger clone one base away, and base qualities are not on file. The data derive from a study of T cells in Graves' hyperthyroidism and ophthalmopathy (dated by TCRdb to between 2019 and 2020). Notes on the research overall: Peripheral blood was collected at initial diagnosis, before any treatment. In addition, the study compared T-cell repertoires in thyroid tissue and in blood from several Graves' hyperthyroidism patients. For training and testing, the 100 or so patients in the discovery cohort were randomly divided in a 7:3 ratio. A discovery cohort of around 98 patients, roughly 45 with Graves' ophthalmopathy and 55 to 60 with stable Graves' hyperthyroidism, was used to find distinguishing TCR V-J signatures. Following sampling, methimazole starting at 30 mg daily was given to hyperthyroidism patients, and high-dose intravenous methylprednisolone was given to ophthalmopathy patients. An independent validation cohort of 18 to 20 hyperthyroidism patients and roughly 16 patients who later progressed to ophthalmopathy tested prospective prediction of ophthalmopathy. The paper reports TCR Vbeta CDR3 sequencing of over 130 peripheral blood samples: approximately 41 ophthalmopathy, roughly 74 hyperthyroidism and approximately 17 progressor patients. On the study overall, not on this receptor specifically: No statistical method was used to set the sample size in advance, and investigators knew the group allocation. Blood samples also contained most of the expanded thyroid clonotypes (frequency above 0.001), which suggests that blood repertoires may reflect thyroid immune responses. During validation, the model predicted progression to ophthalmopathy a median of approximately 6 months ahead of onset, with around 65% sensitivity and 72% to 85% specificity. A 13 V-J signature model separated ophthalmopathy from stable hyperthyroidism, with over 85% sensitivity and just under 84% specificity in cross-validation and 80%/75% in testing.

The TCR beta CDR3 regions were amplified from the RNA transcripts. The TCR CDR3 was subjected to a first round of RT-PCR using the HTBI primer set and the Qiagen OneStep RT-PCR kit. The libraries were constructed in a second round of multiplex PCR and then size-selected and purified. Paired-end sequencing of the libraries was performed with 100 bp reads on an Illumina HiSeq2000. The paper's data handling went like this. SOAPnuke was used to process the raw data, removing reads that contained adapters or uncalled bases, had a mean Phred below 15, or lacked an exact match to the constant primer or identifier. COPE v1.2.5 was used to merge high-quality paired reads, and clonotypes were defined as unique nucleotide sequences. Clonotypes were aligned to IMGT TRBV, TRBD and TRBJ reference segments using MiTCR v1.1. Only V-J combinations with frequency above 0.0001, covering roughly 99% of repertoires, were analysed. A TCS score was defined as the ratio between F50 (clonal expansion) and ExV (chaos), using BLOSUM62-based TCRdist between CDR3 peptides within each V-J. Welch's t-statistics and random forest reduced around 550 V-J features to fewer than 15, which were used in a naive Bayes classifier (R e1071). TCRdb passed the public sequencing reads through fastp at Q25 and MiXCR, retaining productive beta sequences. Duplicate CDR3 protein sequences are folded into a single record with the most common DNA and genes. TCRdb's processing, not the study's, gives the V and J calls here. The sample table records fewer than 450,000 distinct CDR3 sequences; 17% of these occur just once. The leading ten clones occupy 30% to 40% of the sample.

CDR1 and CDR2, looked up from the germline V gene, are SGHAT and FQNNGV. Inclusive of the bounding cysteine and phenylalanine, the CDR3 is 13 residues long. Only the CDR3 portion is preserved as DNA: 39 bases, with reading frame beginning at the first base. V gives up 5 bases and J gives up 1 base, and the segment between their germline ends measures 8 bases. Hyperthyroidism patients were newly diagnosed, with disease duration under 2 months, and aged 18 to 65 years. Any patient with an uncontrolled infection, another autoimmune disease, pregnancy or lactation was excluded. Diagnoses relied on clinical symptoms, serum thyroxine and TRAb, thyroid ultrasound and orbital computed tomography. Blood from progressor patients was collected at the time of first diagnosis with hyperthyroidism, before any ophthalmopathy symptoms had appeared. PBMCs were separated from 8 to 10 ml of fresh peripheral blood using Ficoll-Paque density gradient centrifugation. Progressor patients were first diagnosed with Graves' hyperthyroidism and then developed ophthalmopathy during follow-up. Total RNA was extracted with Trizol reagent, and quality was checked on an Agilent 2100 Bioanalyzer.

The sequence came from a woman under 40 with Graves' hyperthyroidism that later progressed to Graves' ophthalmopathy. This receptor chain uses TRBV11-2 and TRBJ1-1, with the D gene not clear enough to name. Specimen: blood. The DNA is as follows: TGTGCCAGCAGCATCCACCAGAACACTGAAGCTTTCTTT. It is translated as CASSIHQNTEAFF. The variable domain in full, with residues beyond the CDR3 obtained from the reference TRBV11-2 and TRBJ1-1 genes, is EAGVAQSPRYKIIEKRQSVAFWCNPISGHATLYWYQQILGQGPKLLIQFQNNGVVDDSQLPKDRFSAERLKGVDSTLKIQPAKLEDSAVYLCASSIHQNTEAFFGQGTRLTVV.